The 29 T cell receptor beta chains reported below all come from one sample, sequenced in a study of OX40 agonist ivuxolimab in advanced cancers. Using immunoSEQ multiplex PCR, the repertoire was profiled, and TCRdb retains in-frame clones only, with some absent. The data hold roughly 120,000 clones, with over 85% observed a single time. The sequencing used CD4+ or CD8+ T cells sorted from blood, collected in a trial of the OX40 agonist ivuxolimab. Every receptor here comes from an adult with an advanced solid tumor such as melanoma, head and neck, liver or kidney cancer.

This clone has a single count. The rearrangement uses TRBV5-5 and TRBJ2-6, with no clear D. Trimming took off 3 bases at V and 0 bases at J, with 16 bases between the two ends. From germline, CDR1 is SGHKS and CDR2 YYEKEE (reference sequence). The CDR3 has 18 amino acids. This chain's CDR3 is CASSSRPDLPSGANVLTF. The CDR3 nucleotides read TGTGCCAGCAGCTCCCGTCCCGACCTCCCCTCTGGGGCCAACGTCCTGACTTTC.

This sequence joins TRBV9 and TRBJ2-1, with TRBD1 matching 7 bases. CDR3 length equals 14 residues. Germline V CDR1 and CDR2: SGDLS, YYNGEE. Trimming took 7 bases from V and 7 from J; bases not matched to a gene: 11. The CDR3 DNA reads TGTGCCAGCGCACCGACAGCCAGGGGGAATGAGCAGTTCTTC. This translates into CASAPTARGNEQFF. Drawing the rest from reference TRBV9 and TRBJ2-1, the complete variable domain is DSGVTQTPKHLITATGQRVTLRCSPRSGDLSVYWYQQSLDQGLQFLIQYYNGEERAKGNILERFSAQQFPDLHSELNLSSLELGDSALYFCASAPTARGNEQFFGPGTRLTVL.

The chain uses TRBV5-1 and TRBJ2-3; D may match TRBD1 or TRBD2 (5 bases each). The CDR3 totals 15 residues. Trimming took 7 bases from V and 4 from J, leaving 19 bases between them. Germline lookup yields CDR1 SGHRS and CDR2 YFSETQ. CDR3 sequence (DNA): TGCGCCAGCGAAGAGCAGGGTCGGGGACCAGATACGCAGTATTTT. Amino acid sequence: CASEEQGRGPDTQYF.

The gene calls are TRBV5-8 and TRBJ1-5; D is possibly TRBD1 (5 bases). From germline, CDR1 is SGHTS and CDR2 YDEGEE. This CDR3 has 15 amino acids. Trimming shortened V by 2 bases and J by 1 base, and 10 bases separated the two germline ends. The CDR3 is CASSLVGGSNQPQHF. Here the CDR3 DNA reads TGTGCCAGCAGCTTAGTCGGGGGGAGCAATCAGCCCCAGCATTTT.

The chain combines TRBV6-1 with TRBJ1-5; a possible D gene is TRBD1 (6 bases). The germline CDR1 and CDR2 sequences are MNHNS and SASEGT. V gave up 4 bases and J gave up 0 bases, with 13 bases separating them. The CDR3 covers 16 residues. As DNA, the CDR3 is TGTGCCAGCAGTGGGTGGGGACACCGTAGCAATCAGCCCCAGCATTTT. It translates to CASSGWGHRSNQPQHF.

CDR3 nucleotides: TGTGCCAGCGCGCAGGGAGCCCAAAACTATGGCTACACCTTC. Translation gives CASAQGAQNYGYTF. The chain employs TRBV18 and TRBJ1-2, with D perhaps TRBD1 (5 bases). V was clipped by 8 bases and J by 2 bases, with 15 bases between them. CDR3 length: 14 residues. Germline CDR1 reads KGHSH; CDR2 reads LQKENI.

This sequence joins TRBV5-4 and TRBJ2-5; TRBD2 is a possible D gene (7 bases). V was clipped by 4 bases and J by 5 bases, with 12 bases between them. This CDR3 is built from 13 residues. Germline V CDR1 and CDR2: SGHNT, YYREEE (reference sequence). The CDR3 reads CASSMGGPETQYF. CDR3 bases: TGTGCCAGCAGCATGGGGGGGCCCGAGACCCAGTACTTC.

V and J are TRBV19 and TRBJ1-4; D is ambiguous. The V end lost 4 bases, the J end lost 6 bases, and 6 bases lay between the germline ends. In germline, CDR1 is LNHDA, CDR2 SQIVND (reference sequence). The CDR3 totals 12 residues. CDR3 sequence: CASSSADEKLFF. CDR3 DNA: TGTGCCAGTAGTAGCGCAGATGAAAAACTGTTTTTT.

The chain joins TRBV19 to TRBJ2-2, with TRBD1 identical over 7 bases. The V gene end was trimmed by 3 bases and the J gene end by 5 bases; junction bases not matched to a gene: 0. Germline-derived CDR1 and CDR2 are LNHDA and SQIVND (reference sequence). The CDR3 loop spans 13 amino acids. The CDR3, as DNA: TGTGCCAGTAGTATCAGGGGGACCGGGGAGCTGTTTTTT. Protein product: CASSIRGTGELFF.

V is TRBV18 and J is TRBJ2-5; 7 bases are shared with TRBD1. CDR3 size: 14 residues. With V trimmed by 6 bases and J by 5 bases, 9 bases remained unmatched. Germline lookup yields CDR1 KGHSH and CDR2 LQKENI. The CDR3 protein is CASSSDRAGETQYF. The CDR3 bases are TGTGCCAGCTCCTCCGACAGGGCGGGCGAGACCCAGTACTTC. Using reference TRBV18 and TRBJ2-5 for the parts outside the CDR3, the full variable domain is NAGVMQNPRHLVRRRGQEARLRCSPMKGHSHVYWYRQLPEEGLKFMVYLQKENIIDESGMPKERFSAEFPKEGPSILRIQQVVRGDSAAYFCASSSDRAGETQYFGPGTRLLVL.

The chain recombines TRBV5-1 with TRBJ1-2; possibly TRBD1 for D (6 bases). This CDR3 is 13 amino acids long. Germline assignment: CDR1 SGHRS and CDR2 YFSETQ. Trimming stripped 4 bases from V and 2 bases from J, with 9 bases between. DNA for the CDR3: TGCGCCAGCAGCCCAGGACAGAACTATGGCTACACCTTC. Protein product: CASSPGQNYGYTF. The full variable domain, with the rest looked up from reference TRBV5-1 and TRBJ1-2, is KAGVTQTPRYLIKTRGQQVTLSCSPISGHRSVSWYQQTPGQGLQFLFEYFSETQRNKGNFPGRFSGRQFSNSRSEMNVSTLELGDSALYLCASSPGQNYGYTFGSGTRLTVV.

V is TRBV18 and J is TRBJ2-7, with D hard to call. Germline V CDR1 and CDR2: KGHSH, LQKENI. V was shortened by 3 bases and J by 1 base, with 10 bases between the two germline ends. The CDR3 covers 14 residues. The CDR3, as DNA: TGTGCCAGCTCACCGGCAGGTCGATCCTACGAGCAGTACTTC. Translated: CASSPAGRSYEQYF. The full variable domain, with the rest looked up from reference TRBV18 and TRBJ2-7, is NAGVMQNPRHLVRRRGQEARLRCSPMKGHSHVYWYRQLPEEGLKFMVYLQKENIIDESGMPKERFSAEFPKEGPSILRIQQVVRGDSAAYFCASSPAGRSYEQYFGPGTRLTVT.

This rearrangement joins TRBV7-6 to TRBJ1-1; D is uncertain. The V end lost 5 bases, the J end lost 0 bases, and 7 bases lay between the germline ends. There are 13 residues in the CDR3. The germline V gene has CDR1 SGHVS and CDR2 FNYEAQ. The chain's CDR3 is CASSQIMNTEAFF. CDR3 in DNA: TGTGCCAGCAGCCAGATCATGAACACTGAAGCTTTCTTT.

This chain links TRBV11-1 with TRBJ2-7; unclear D gene. Looked up from germline, CDR1 is SGHAT and CDR2 is FQDESV (reference sequence). Trimming stripped 3 bases from V and 6 bases from J, with 15 bases between. The CDR3 covers 14 residues. The CDR3 protein is CASSFTPGMGEQYF. The CDR3 nucleotides read TGTGCCAGCAGCTTCACCCCCGGCATGGGCGAGCAGTACTTC.

The chain joins TRBV10-3 to TRBJ1-1, with D possibly TRBD1 on 6 matching bases. The CDR3 is made up of 13 amino acids. V gave up 11 bases and J gave up 3 bases, with 16 bases separating them. Germline CDR1 and CDR2: ENHRY and SYGVKD. CDR3 region: CAGGGGGYTEAFF. The CDR3, as DNA: TGTGCCGGAGGGGGGGGCGGATACACTGAAGCTTTCTTT.

The rearrangement uses TRBV7-3 and TRBJ2-3, with D perhaps matching TRBD2 (6 bases). The CDR3 has 14 residues. Germline CDR1 is SGHTA and CDR2 is FQGTGA. The V and J ends lost 4 bases and 10 bases respectively, with 18 bases between them. CDR3 coding DNA: TGTGCCAGCAGCTGGCAGCAAACGGGGGAGGCGCAGTATTTT. The encoded protein is CASSWQQTGEAQYF. Filled out from reference TRBV7-3 and TRBJ2-3, the complete variable domain reads GAGVSQTPSNKVTEKGKYVELRCDPISGHTALYWYRQSLGQGPEFLIYFQGTGAADDSGLPNDRFFAVRPEGSVSTLKIQRTERGDSAVYLCASSWQQTGEAQYFGPGTRLTVL.

This clone has only one observation. The chain carries TRBV30 and TRBJ1-1, with a possible D match to TRBD1 (5 bases). CDR1 is GTSNPN and CDR2 is SVGIG in the germline V gene (reference sequence). Trimming stripped 3 bases from V and 1 base from J, with 9 bases between. CDR3 length equals 13 residues. The CDR3 coding sequence is TGTGCCTGGAGGGGGGTCCGGAACACTGAAGCTTTCTTT. Amino acids: CAWRGVRNTEAFF.

This clone came up a few times. V is TRBV5-4 and J is TRBJ1-6, with 7 bases matching TRBD1. Germline V gene sequence: CDR1 SGHNT, CDR2 YYREEE (reference sequence). V lost 4 bases, J lost 9 bases, and 10 bases stayed unmatched. The CDR3 runs to 15 residues. The CDR3 spells CASSLEGARGSPLHF. CDR3 DNA sequence: TGTGCCAGCAGCCTGGAGGGGGCCAGGGGTTCACCCCTCCACTTT. The complete variable domain, with remaining parts taken from reference TRBV5-4 and TRBJ1-6, reads ETGVTQSPTHLIKTRGQQVTLRCSSQSGHNTVSWYQQALGQGPQFIFQYYREEENGRGNFPPRFSGLQFPNYSSELNVNALELDDSALYLCASSLEGARGSPLHFGNGTRLTVT.

The V and J genes are TRBV2 and TRBJ1-5; maybe TRBD1 (5 bases). Deletions cut 6 bases from V and 7 bases from J, with 16 bases between. Germline V gives CDR1 SNHLY, CDR2 FYNNEI. The CDR3 has 14 amino acids. The CDR3 nucleotides read TGTGCCAGCAGCCTCGACAGTAGGGTCCAGCCCCAGCATTTT. Translation: CASSLDSRVQPQHF.

In nucleotides, the CDR3 is TGTGCCAGCAGCCCGGCCGTAGAAGGCACTGAAGCTTTCTTT. Amino acid sequence: CASSPAVEGTEAFF. The V and J genes are TRBV11-2 and TRBJ1-1; D remains unclear. Trimming cost V 5 bases and J 4 bases, with 14 bases left between them. The length of the CDR3 is 14 residues. The germline gives CDR1 SGHAT, CDR2 FQNNGV.

The chain recombines TRBV21-1 with TRBJ1-3. TRBV21-1 counts as a pseudogene. The CDR3 runs to 14 residues. In DNA, the CDR3 is TGTGCCAGCAGCAAAGGACCGGCTGGAAACACCATATATTTT. It codes for CASSKGPAGNTIYF.

This clone was recorded once. The chain recombines TRBV18 with TRBJ2-3, with D possibly matching TRBD2 (5 bases). Trimming cost V 3 bases and J 2 bases, with 9 bases left between them. Looked up from germline, CDR1 is KGHSH and CDR2 is LQKENI. This CDR3 contains 14 residues. The CDR3 coding sequence is TGTGCCAGCTCACCTGACTACGTCACAGATACGCAGTATTTT. It yields the protein CASSPDYVTDTQYF.

The J gene is TRBJ2-1, the V gene TRBV6-5; TRBD2 matches 11 bases. This CDR3 contains 13 residues. V shed 6 bases and J 9 bases; nucleotides not matched to a gene: 4. CDR1 is MNHEY and CDR2 is SVGAGI in the germline V gene. CDR3: CASRTSGIVEQFF. Written as DNA, the CDR3 is TGTGCCAGCAGGACTAGCGGGATCGTTGAGCAGTTCTTC.

V is TRBV5-3 and J is TRBJ2-7; D not resolved. TRBV5-3 belongs to the ORF category, with a function that is uncertain. V shed 0 bases and J shed 1 base, with 8 bases lying between them. The CDR3 has 14 amino acids. The CDR3: CARSLALVSYEQYF. DNA for the CDR3: TGTGCCAGAAGCTTGGCGCTAGTATCCTACGAGCAGTACTTC.

This sequence joins TRBV6-5 and TRBJ2-1; 7 nucleotides match TRBD2. The CDR3 contains 14 residues. Germline CDR1 reads MNHEY; CDR2 reads SVGAGI. V shed 0 bases, J shed 7 bases, and the junction held 3 bases outside the gene matches. This CDR3 is CASSYSGGGNEQFF. CDR3 nucleotides: TGTGCCAGCAGTTACTCGGGGGGAGGGAATGAGCAGTTCTTC.

The chain recombines TRBV5-4 with TRBJ2-1; the D gene could be TRBD1 or TRBD2 (5 bases each). Trimming removed 1 base from V and 3 bases from J, with 17 bases in between. The CDR3 extends over 17 amino acids. CDR1 is SGHNT, CDR2 YYREEE, per germline (reference sequence). This CDR3 is CASSLNRGQRVYNEQFF. The CDR3 nucleotides are TGTGCCAGCAGCTTGAACCGGGGCCAGCGAGTCTACAATGAGCAGTTCTTC.

The gene calls are TRBV6-5 and TRBJ2-7; D is unclear. CDR3 length: 15 residues. Germline assignment: CDR1 MNHEY and CDR2 SVGAGI. The ends were cut back, 4 bases at V and 0 bases at J, with 13 bases in the middle. The CDR3 region has the DNA TGTGCCAGCAGTTCCGCATTCCAGTCCTCCTACGAGCAGTACTTC. It is translated as CASSSAFQSSYEQYF.

V usage is TRBV4-1 and J usage is TRBJ1-4; D perhaps matches TRBD1 (5 bases). With 4 bases removed from V and 4 bases from J, the gap between germline ends came to 13 bases. The CDR3 has 15 amino acids. CDR1 is MGHRA, CDR2 YSYEKL, per germline. DNA for the CDR3: TGCGCCAGCAGCCTCTCAGCGGGGGATAATGAAAAACTGTTTTTT. Translating it yields CASSLSAGDNEKLFF.

This clone was seen a single time. This chain joins TRBV7-3 and TRBJ2-1, with D possibly being TRBD1 (6 bases). The CDR3 length is 17 residues. Trimming stripped 2 bases from V and 2 bases from J, with 16 bases between. Germline V gives CDR1 SGHTA, CDR2 FQGTGA. For the CDR3, the DNA is TGTGCCAGCAGCTTATTGGGGGACAAGGCAGCCTACAATGAGCAGTTCTTC. Protein product: CASSLLGDKAAYNEQFF.